The T cell receptor beta chain described here comes from a study of type 1 regulatory T cells. Turning to the study itself: This in vitro CD4 product, T-allo10, is enriched for Tr1 cells and alloantigen-specific. Overall study results and limits: Tr1 cells had a more restricted TCR repertoire than non-Tr1 cells.

In regard to this clonotype: Its matching antigen is unknown.

The CDR3 loop spans 17 amino acids. The V end was cut by 4 bases, the J end by 0 bases, with 20 bases between. Germline CDR1 reads SGHKS; CDR2 reads YYEKEE (reference sequence). One entry per CDR3 protein results from TCRdb running MiXCR on the reads. This sample carries about 42,000 distinct CDR3 sequences, about 12% of them seen once, and the ten largest clones take 7% to 9%. V usage is TRBV5-5 and J usage is TRBJ2-7; TRBD1 or TRBD2 may be the D gene (6 bases each). Sample: cultured non-Tr1 T cells, either the whole culture or a sorted T cell fraction (not recorded which). The sequence derives from a human donor in good health. CDR3 sequence (DNA): TGTGCCAGCAGCCGGAGGGGGGCGGTTGCGAGCTCCTACGAGCAGTACTTC. It codes for CASSRRGAVASSYEQYF.